One and the same sample provided the 32 T cell receptor beta chains below, sequenced in a study of T cell responses to AZD1222 COVID-19 vaccine (dated by TCRdb to the early 2020s). Library preparation employed the immunoSEQ multiplex PCR assay. TCRdb took this table from immuneACCESS and kept in-frame rearrangements with V and J called. Such tables lack part of the clones; where checked against another copy, unresolved V genes explain under half of the gap, and the rest is unexplained. In all, the sample holds 150,000 to 200,000 clones, and 75% to 90% of those were seen once. The top ten clonotypes cover 5% to 7% of the sample. The time point label, read with the paper, signifies: baseline before first vaccination. The specimen comprised peripheral blood, sampled on day 0 of AZD1222 vaccination. These receptors originate from an adult in good health.

The CDR3 DNA reads TGTGCCAGCAGTCCCTGGACAGGGGGAAGCTCCTACGAGCAGTACTTC. Its protein product is CASSPWTGGSSYEQYF. This rearrangement joins TRBV28 to TRBJ2-7; TRBD1 agrees at 10 bases. The CDR3 is 16 residues long. After removal of 5 bases from V and 0 bases from J, the junction contained 7 bases not matched to a gene. Germline lookup yields CDR1 MDHEN and CDR2 SYDVKM.

CDR3 DNA sequence: TGTGCCTGGCAGCAATCCTATGGCTACACCTTC. Translating gives CAWQQSYGYTF. The chain recombines TRBV30 with TRBJ1-2, with D hard to call. V was cut by 5 bases and J by 4 bases, with 8 bases left in between. Germline V gene sequence: CDR1 GTSNPN, CDR2 SVGIG (reference sequence). The CDR3 loop spans 11 amino acids. Looking up the rest from reference TRBV30 and TRBJ1-2 gives the full variable domain: SQTIHQWPATLVQPVGSPLSLECTVEGTSNPNLYWYRQAAGRGLQLLFYSVGIGQISSEVPQNLSASRPQDRQFILSSKKLLLSDSGFYLCAWQQSYGYTFGSGTRLTVV.

The chain combines TRBV7-6 with TRBJ2-1; no definite D call. Between the trimmed V and J ends, which lost 5 bases and 9 bases, there was a span of 14 bases. The CDR3 extends over 13 amino acids. Germline loops: CDR1 SGHVS, CDR2 FNYEAQ. CDR3 loop: CASSRAERSEQFF. In nucleotides, the CDR3 is TGTGCCAGCAGCCGAGCTGAGAGGAGTGAGCAGTTCTTC.

The table lists this clone with a count of one. V is TRBV30 and J is TRBJ1-1; no definite D call. V was shortened by 2 bases and J by 5 bases, with 9 bases between the two germline ends. The CDR3 spans 12 residues. CDR1 and CDR2 from the germline V gene are GTSNPN and SVGIG (reference sequence). The CDR3 reads CAWSPGETEAFF. CDR3 nucleotides: TGTGCCTGGAGTCCTGGAGAAACTGAAGCTTTCTTT.

This clone was picked up one time. V usage is TRBV30 and J usage is TRBJ2-7, with TRBD2 matching 7 bases. This CDR3 has 15 amino acids. With 3 bases clipped from V and 6 bases from J, the junction kept 14 bases outside the gene matches. Germline-derived CDR1 and CDR2 are GTSNPN and SVGIG (reference sequence). The DNA for the CDR3 is TGTGCCTGGAGGAACGGTCGACTAGCCCCTGGCGAGCAGTACTTC. Protein product: CAWRNGRLAPGEQYF.

V usage is TRBV19 and J usage is TRBJ2-1, with D uncertain. This CDR3 has 12 residues. Trimming removed 5 bases at V and 6 bases at J, with 8 bases between. From germline, CDR1 is LNHDA and CDR2 SQIVND (reference sequence). The CDR3 region is CASSLVVNEQFF. In nucleotides, the CDR3 is TGTGCCAGTAGTTTAGTAGTCAATGAGCAGTTCTTC.

A single count supports this clone. The V call is TRBV30, the J call TRBJ1-3, with D maybe TRBD1 (5 bases). Germline V CDR1 and CDR2: GTSNPN, SVGIG (reference sequence). This CDR3 contains 14 residues. V lost 0 bases to trimming and J lost 5 bases, with 11 bases between them. The CDR3 DNA is TGTGCCTGGAGTGTAAGGGGTTATCGAAACACCATATATTTT. The encoded protein is CAWSVRGYRNTIYF.

This rearrangement joins TRBV24-1 to TRBJ1-4, with D possibly matching TRBD1 (6 bases). V gave up 5 bases and J gave up 7 bases, with 10 bases separating them. CDR3 size: 13 residues. Germline loops: CDR1 KGHDR, CDR2 SFDVKD. The CDR3 loop is CATSGGRSEKLFF. CDR3 nucleotides: TGTGCCACCAGTGGGGGGCGTTCTGAAAAACTGTTTTTT.

This chain connects TRBV27 to TRBJ2-1, with 8 positions matching TRBD2. Germline V gives CDR1 MNHEY, CDR2 SMNVEV (reference sequence). The trim removed 4 bases at V and 5 bases at J, leaving 13 bases unmatched. The CDR3 runs 17 residues. The DNA of the CDR3 is TGTGCCAGCAGTTGGGATACCGGGACTAGACAGAACAATGAGCAGTTCTTC. This gives the protein CASSWDTGTRQNNEQFF.

This chain links TRBV7-9 with TRBJ1-5; D not certain. V gave up 7 bases and J gave up 2 bases, with 15 bases separating them. Germline V lookup: CDR1 SEHNR, CDR2 FQNEAQ (reference sequence). The CDR3 has 15 amino acids. This CDR3 is CASTLGEVGNQPQHF. The CDR3 DNA is TGTGCCAGCACCCTGGGTGAGGTCGGCAATCAGCCCCAGCATTTT.

The chain combines TRBV7-2 with TRBJ1-2; D may be TRBD1 (6 bases). CDR1 and CDR2 from the germline V gene are SGHTA and FQGNSA. The CDR3 totals 15 residues. V lost 7 bases, J lost 6 bases, and 21 bases lay in between. The CDR3: CASILRGALGDGYTF. CDR3 DNA sequence: TGTGCCAGCATTCTAAGGGGGGCGCTGGGGGATGGCTACACCTTC.

V gene TRBV3-1 (or the pseudogene TRBV3-2) combines with J gene TRBJ1-1, with D uncertain. The length of the CDR3 is 13 residues. Germline V gives CDR1 LGHDT, CDR2 YNNKEL (reference sequence). V was cut by 0 bases and J by 1 base, with 3 bases left in between. CDR3 sequence (DNA): TGTGCCAGCAGCCAAGAATGGAACACTGAAGCTTTCTTT. This translates into CASSQEWNTEAFF.

V usage is TRBV11-2 and J usage is TRBJ2-7; perhaps TRBD2 as D (6 bases). V was shortened by 5 bases and J by 1 base, with 9 bases between the two germline ends. This CDR3 has 13 amino acids. CDR1 and CDR2 (germline): SGHAT, FQNNGV. This chain's CDR3 is CASSLGGSYEQYF. CDR3 in DNA: TGTGCCAGCAGCCTCGGGGGTTCCTACGAGCAGTACTTC.

The V gene is TRBV4-1, the J gene TRBJ2-5; perhaps TRBD2 as D (6 bases). This CDR3 comprises 13 residues. Looked up from germline, CDR1 is MGHRA and CDR2 is YSYEKL. Trimming removed 4 bases at V and 4 bases at J, with 10 bases between. CDR3 region: CASSPGGGETQYF. The CDR3 nucleotides read TGCGCCAGCAGCCCCGGGGGAGGAGAGACCCAGTACTTC.

V and J are TRBV12-3 or TRBV12-4 and TRBJ1-1; TRBD1 is a possible D gene (5 bases). V was shortened by 6 bases and J by 11 bases, with 16 bases between the two germline ends. The CDR3 extends over 12 amino acids. The CDR3 DNA reads TGTGCCAGCAGCCTAGGGCGGACAAGGGCTTTCTTT. The encoded protein is CASSLGRTRAFF.

The genes are TRBV5-1 and TRBJ1-2, with no clear D. The CDR3 is 15 residues long. Trimming took off 0 bases at V and 0 bases at J, with 9 bases between the two ends. CDR1 and CDR2 from the germline V gene are SGHRS and YFSETQ. The CDR3 DNA is TGCGCCAGCAGCTTGGCCGGTTCCTCTAACTATGGCTACACCTTC. This gives the protein CASSLAGSSNYGYTF. Filled out from reference TRBV5-1 and TRBJ1-2, the complete variable domain reads KAGVTQTPRYLIKTRGQQVTLSCSPISGHRSVSWYQQTPGQGLQFLFEYFSETQRNKGNFPGRFSGRQFSNSRSEMNVSTLELGDSALYLCASSLAGSSNYGYTFGSGTRLTVV.

This rearrangement joins TRBV24-1 to TRBJ2-6; 10 bases fit TRBD1. Germline CDR1 and CDR2: KGHDR and SFDVKD. V was clipped by 5 bases and J by 0 bases; unmatched bases: 9. The CDR3 totals 19 residues. CDR3 in amino acids: CATSGTWDRGLSGANVLTF. In DNA, the CDR3 is TGTGCCACCAGTGGGACGTGGGACAGGGGACTCTCTGGGGCCAACGTCCTGACTTTC.

The gene calls are TRBV7-9 and TRBJ2-7; 7 bases are a match to TRBD1. V dropped 5 bases and J dropped 2; count of bases not matched to a gene: 3. Germline CDR1 is SEHNR and CDR2 is FQNEAQ (reference sequence). This CDR3 is 13 amino acids long. The CDR3 here is CASSRDSTYEQYF. The CDR3 DNA reads as TGTGCCAGCAGCCGGGACAGCACCTACGAGCAGTACTTC.

This clone occurred once. The CDR3 region has the DNA TGTGCCAGTAGTAACGGTATGGAAGAGACCCAGTACTTC. It codes for CASSNGMEETQYF. The rearrangement uses TRBV19 and TRBJ2-5; D uncertain. CDR3 length: 13 amino acids. The germline gives CDR1 LNHDA, CDR2 SQIVND (reference sequence). V was clipped by 4 bases and J by 3 bases, with 9 bases between them.

This clone was recorded only once. V usage is TRBV19 and J usage is TRBJ2-2, with D perhaps being TRBD1 or TRBD2 (5 bases each). Germline CDR1 LNHDA, CDR2 SQIVND (reference sequence). CDR3 length: 19 amino acids. The germline V and J ends were trimmed by 5 bases and 3 bases, with 25 bases remaining between them. CDR3 sequence reads: CASSPGRRTPTRHTGELFF. The CDR3 coding sequence is TGTGCCAGTAGTCCGGGACGAAGGACCCCAACAAGACACACCGGGGAGCTGTTTTTT.

This chain connects TRBV5-1 to TRBJ1-1; no reliable D call. V lost 2 bases to trimming and J lost 0 bases, with 17 bases between them. Germline lookup yields CDR1 SGHRS and CDR2 YFSETQ. CDR3 size: 17 residues. The CDR3 sequence is CASSLELNGRVNTEAFF. The CDR3 coding sequence is TGCGCCAGCAGCTTAGAATTAAACGGACGGGTGAACACTGAAGCTTTCTTT.

The chain recombines TRBV6-2 or TRBV6-3 with TRBJ1-5; D possibly corresponds to TRBD1 (5 bases). This CDR3 contains 12 residues. V dropped 6 bases and J dropped 7 bases, with 10 bases sitting between them. The germline V gene has CDR1 MNHEY and CDR2 SVGEGT. This CDR3 is CASSQGPQPQHF. The CDR3 nucleotides are TGTGCCAGCAGCCAGGGTCCCCAGCCCCAGCATTTT.

A few counts support this clone. This chain connects TRBV27 to TRBJ1-5, with D unclear. The CDR3 runs to 15 residues. The V gene lost 3 bases and the J gene lost 0 bases, with 9 bases spanning the gap. The V gene's germline CDR1 is MNHEY and CDR2 SMNVEV (reference sequence). The CDR3 loop reads CASSLNRDSNQPQHF. For the CDR3, the DNA is TGTGCCAGCAGTTTGAACAGAGATAGCAATCAGCCCCAGCATTTT.

The genes are TRBV30 and TRBJ1-3; D unclear. The CDR3 totals 13 residues. Per the germline V gene, CDR1 is GTSNPN and CDR2 is SVGIG (reference sequence). V was clipped by 1 base and J by 2 bases, with 6 bases between them. CDR3 nucleotide sequence: TGTGCCTGGAGTGAAGGTACTGGAAACACCATATATTTT. Protein product: CAWSEGTGNTIYF. Full variable domain (missing parts from reference TRBV30 and TRBJ1-3): SQTIHQWPATLVQPVGSPLSLECTVEGTSNPNLYWYRQAAGRGLQLLFYSVGIGQISSEVPQNLSASRPQDRQFILSSKKLLLSDSGFYLCAWSEGTGNTIYFGEGSWLTVV.

The chain joins TRBV6-1 to TRBJ1-4; D uncertain. V lost 1 base to trimming and J lost 8 bases, with 14 bases between them. CDR3 length: 15 residues. Germline CDR1 and CDR2: MNHNS and SASEGT. The CDR3 loop reads CASSEGLTREEKLFF. The CDR3 DNA is TGTGCCAGCAGTGAAGGGCTCACGCGGGAGGAAAAACTGTTTTTT.

The chain combines TRBV5-1 with TRBJ2-5; 9 bases agree with TRBD2. This CDR3 comprises 15 residues. Trimming at V came to 2 bases and at J to 2 bases, leaving 4 bases not matched to a gene. Germline CDR1 is SGHRS and CDR2 is YFSETQ. The CDR3 DNA is TGCGCCAGCAGCTTACTTAGCGGGGGACAAGAGACCCAGTACTTC. Its translation is CASSLLSGGQETQYF. Drawing the rest from reference TRBV5-1 and TRBJ2-5, the complete variable domain is KAGVTQTPRYLIKTRGQQVTLSCSPISGHRSVSWYQQTPGQGLQFLFEYFSETQRNKGNFPGRFSGRQFSNSRSEMNVSTLELGDSALYLCASSLLSGGQETQYFGPGTRLLVL.

The rearrangement joins TRBV4-1 to TRBJ2-5; 14 bases are shared with TRBD2. From germline, CDR1 is MGHRA and CDR2 YSYEKL. This CDR3 has 21 residues. V lost 3 bases, J lost 4 bases, and 19 bases stayed unmatched. The CDR3 sequence is CASSQPPRGTSGGASGETQYF. In DNA form, the CDR3 reads TGCGCCAGCAGCCAGCCTCCCCGGGGGACTAGCGGGGGTGCATCGGGAGAGACCCAGTACTTC.

This clone was counted a few times. The rearrangement uses TRBV5-1 and TRBJ2-7; no firm D call. The V end was cut by 4 bases, the J end by 0 bases, with 14 bases between. Germline lookup yields CDR1 SGHRS and CDR2 YFSETQ. The CDR3 loop spans 15 amino acids. The CDR3 spells CASSLTGPGSYEQYF. CDR3 coding DNA: TGCGCCAGCAGCCTCACCGGGCCTGGCTCCTACGAGCAGTACTTC.

The rearrangement links TRBV6-5 to TRBJ2-7; D is uncertain. The CDR3 contains 11 residues. CDR1 MNHEY and CDR2 SVGAGI come from the germline V gene. V lost 6 bases and J 4 bases, leaving 7 bases between the germline ends. As DNA, the CDR3 is TGTGCCAGCAGCGGCCAATACGAGCAGTACTTC. Amino acid sequence: CASSGQYEQYF.

This chain connects TRBV30 to TRBJ1-1, with D tentatively TRBD1 (5 bases). In germline, CDR1 is GTSNPN, CDR2 SVGIG (reference sequence). The V end lost 3 bases, the J end lost 1 base, and 6 bases lay between the germline ends. The CDR3 has 12 residues. The DNA of the CDR3 is TGTGCCTGGAGACAGGCGAACACTGAAGCTTTCTTT. Protein: CAWRQANTEAFF.

The rearrangement links TRBV28 to TRBJ1-2, with 8 bases fitting TRBD1. The germline V gene encodes CDR1 MDHEN and CDR2 SYDVKM. Losses at the gene ends were 5 bases for V and 1 base for J; bases not matched to a gene: 3. CDR3 length: 14 amino acids. As DNA, the CDR3 is TGTGCCAGCAGTACAGGGGGGGGTAACTATGGCTACACCTTC. Protein product: CASSTGGGNYGYTF.

This clone came up once. This rearrangement joins TRBV11-2 to TRBJ2-7, with 8 bases aligning to TRBD2. Trimming took 1 base from V and 0 from J; bases not matched to a gene: 11. This CDR3 is built from 18 residues. The germline V gene has CDR1 SGHAT and CDR2 FQNNGV. In nucleotides, the CDR3 is TGTGCCAGCAGCTTAGGACGTCAAAGCGGGGGCCCCTCCTACGAGCAGTACTTC. The encoded protein is CASSLGRQSGGPSYEQYF.